What follows are 7 T cell receptor beta chains derived from one specimen sequenced in a study of shared clonotypes between healthy human individuals. Sequencing was performed with immunoSEQ multiplex PCR; in TCRdb, only in-frame clones are kept and a portion is missing. The sample lists under 200,000 clones, roughly 91% occurring once. Sequenced material: naive CD4+ T cells sorted from blood. Stated subset: CD45RA+ positively selected. The receptors stem from a woman younger than 45 in good health.

The rearrangement uses TRBV28 and TRBJ2-1; unclear D gene. Germline CDR1 MDHEN, CDR2 SYDVKM. The V end was cut by 3 bases, the J end by 7 bases, with 13 bases between. This CDR3 is built from 14 residues. CDR3: CASSFGQPRNEQFF. The CDR3 region has the DNA TGTGCCAGCAGTTTTGGGCAGCCAAGGAATGAGCAGTTCTTC.

The chain recombines TRBV4-2 with TRBJ1-1; D not resolved. Between the trimmed V and J ends, which lost 3 bases and 1 base, there was a span of 15 bases. Germline CDR1 is LGHNA and CDR2 is YNFKEQ. The CDR3 sequence is 16 residues long. CDR3 in DNA: TGTGCCAGCAGCCATCATCCAGCGACACGGAACACTGAAGCTTTCTTT. Protein: CASSHHPATRNTEAFF.

The chain has TRBV28 and TRBJ2-2; no definite D call. This CDR3 contains 14 residues. V lost 8 bases and J 2 bases, leaving 12 bases between the germline ends. The V gene's germline CDR1 is MDHEN and CDR2 SYDVKM. DNA for the CDR3: TGTGCCAGCTTAGTGAGCTTCAACACCGGGGAGCTGTTTTTT. Translation gives CASLVSFNTGELFF.

J is TRBJ2-5 and V is TRBV18; the D gene is possibly TRBD1 (5 bases). The end of the DNA is better explained by TRBJ2-7, so the J call may be wrong. This CDR3 is built from 14 residues. CDR1 and CDR2 from the germline V gene are KGHSH and LQKENI. CDR3 DNA: TGTGCCAGCTCACCTTTTGACAGAGCCTACGAGCAGTACTTC. It yields the protein CASSPFDRAYEQYF.

This clone is a singleton in its sample. The chain employs TRBV30 and TRBJ2-1; D is possibly TRBD1 or TRBD2 (5 bases each). The germline gives CDR1 GTSNPN, CDR2 SVGIG (reference sequence). The CDR3 length is 12 residues. V lost 1 base and J lost 9, with 10 bases in between. In nucleotides, the CDR3 is TGTGCCTGGAGTGGGGGGTCCGGTGAGCAGTTCTTC. Residues: CAWSGGSGEQFF.

The chain joins TRBV7-8 to TRBJ2-5, with 10 nucleotides matching TRBD1. The tail of the sequence fits TRBJ2-7 better, so the J call may be wrong. Germline loops: CDR1 SGHVS, CDR2 FQNEAQ. The CDR3 totals 14 residues. The CDR3 sequence is CASSSGTGVYEQYF. DNA of the CDR3: TGTGCCAGCAGCTCTGGGACAGGGGTGTACGAGCAGTACTTC.

With regard to this clone: This sample also contains other DNA sequences that code for the same CDR3. J is TRBJ1-1 and V is TRBV9; D gene uncertain. The germline V gene encodes CDR1 SGDLS and CDR2 YYNGEE. The CDR3 loop spans 14 amino acids. V dropped 1 base and J dropped 0 bases, with 7 bases sitting between them. The CDR3 here is CASSVSGMNTEAFF. The CDR3 DNA reads TGTGCCAGCAGCGTAAGCGGCATGAACACTGAAGCTTTCTTT.